The 9 T cell receptor beta chains given below trace back to one sample, sequenced in a study of human thymus T cells (dated by TCRdb to the early 2020s). Library preparation employed the immunoSEQ multiplex PCR assay. The table comes from immuneACCESS by way of TCRdb, which keeps in-frame sequences with V and J called. Part of the clones is missing from these tables; in studies checked, under half for an unresolved V gene and the rest for unknown reasons. In this sample the table shows about 78,000 clones, 90% to 97% of which occur a single time. The ten largest account for 0.031% of the sample. Thymus tissue was collected as surgical resects that were removed during corrective cardiac surgery. Sequenced sample: thymus tissue. Receptors originate from a boy under two years old with a congenital heart defect but otherwise immunologically healthy.

V is TRBV19 and J is TRBJ1-1; D gene unclear. Germline V gene lookup returns CDR1 LNHDA and CDR2 SQIVND (reference sequence). V was clipped by 6 bases and J by 6 bases, with 11 bases between them. This CDR3 is built from 12 residues. CDR3 bases: TGTGCCAGTAGCTCCGGCAGTCCTGAAGCTTTCTTT. Its protein product is CASSSGSPEAFF.

V usage is TRBV4-1 and J usage is TRBJ1-1; TRBD1 might be the D (5 bases). Trimming left V 0 bases short and J 5 bases short, with 25 bases between. The CDR3 runs 19 residues. CDR1 and CDR2 (germline): MGHRA, YSYEKL. This CDR3 is CASSQELTIQPGTPTEAFF. In DNA form, the CDR3 reads TGCGCCAGCAGCCAAGAATTGACCATACAACCCGGGACTCCGACTGAAGCTTTCTTT.

The gene calls are TRBV27 and TRBJ2-1; TRBD2 agrees at 11 bases. The CDR3 runs to 17 residues. The V gene's germline CDR1 is MNHEY and CDR2 SMNVEV (reference sequence). J lost 1 base, V lost 2 bases, and 4 bases had no gene match. In DNA form, the CDR3 reads TGTGCCAGCAGTTTACTAGCGGGAGGAGTGTCCTACAATGAGCAGTTCTTC. Its translation: CASSLLAGGVSYNEQFF.

J is TRBJ2-1 and V is TRBV5-1; no firm D call. Germline V gives CDR1 SGHRS, CDR2 YFSETQ. V gave up 1 base and J gave up 0 bases, with 8 bases separating them. The CDR3 consists of 15 residues. The DNA for the CDR3 is TGCGCCAGCAGCTTGAGTGATGGCTCCTACAATGAGCAGTTCTTC. It encodes CASSLSDGSYNEQFF.

This rearrangement joins TRBV28 to TRBJ2-2; no reliable D call. V dropped 5 bases and J dropped 1 base, with 8 bases sitting between them. Germline V lookup: CDR1 MDHEN, CDR2 SYDVKM. CDR3 length: 14 residues. The CDR3 loop is CASSRTENTGELFF. The CDR3 region has the DNA TGTGCCAGCAGTAGGACGGAGAACACCGGGGAGCTGTTTTTT.

This chain links TRBV12-5 with TRBJ2-3; 9 bases are a match to TRBD2. In germline, CDR1 is LGHNT, CDR2 FRNRAP. The CDR3 contains 20 residues. V dropped 6 bases and J dropped 5; count of bases not matched to a gene: 24. In DNA form, the CDR3 reads TGTGCTAGTGGACCCGGACAAAAGGGTCTAGCGGGGAAAAAGGGAGATACGCAGTATTTT. Protein: CASGPGQKGLAGKKGDTQYF.

This chain links TRBV7-2 with TRBJ1-1; D is unclear. Germline V gives CDR1 SGHTA, CDR2 FQGNSA. V was pared by 2 bases and J by 1 base, with 17 bases between. The CDR3 is made up of 17 amino acids. This chain's CDR3 is CASSLWRQPRENTEAFF. The CDR3 DNA reads TGTGCCAGCAGCTTATGGAGGCAGCCAAGAGAGAACACTGAAGCTTTCTTT.

The chain couples TRBV5-6 to TRBJ2-2; 7 bases agree with TRBD1. V lost 4 bases to trimming and J lost 3 bases; unmatched junction nucleotides: 9. Germline V CDR1 and CDR2: SGHDT, YYEEEE. The length of the CDR3 is 16 residues. Written as DNA, the CDR3 is TGTGCCAGCAGCCCCGCCCCTCAGGGGGACACCGGGGAGCTGTTTTTT. Protein sequence: CASSPAPQGDTGELFF.

The chain has TRBV5-4 and TRBJ1-2; 8 bases line up with TRBD1. CDR1 and CDR2 from the germline V gene are SGHNT and YYREEE (reference sequence). This CDR3 is 15 amino acids long. Germline trimming cut 3 bases from V and 3 bases from J; bases unmatched to any gene: 7. CDR3 DNA sequence: TGTGCCAGCAGCTCCCGAGGACAGGGTGACTATGGCTACACCTTC. Translation: CASSSRGQGDYGYTF.